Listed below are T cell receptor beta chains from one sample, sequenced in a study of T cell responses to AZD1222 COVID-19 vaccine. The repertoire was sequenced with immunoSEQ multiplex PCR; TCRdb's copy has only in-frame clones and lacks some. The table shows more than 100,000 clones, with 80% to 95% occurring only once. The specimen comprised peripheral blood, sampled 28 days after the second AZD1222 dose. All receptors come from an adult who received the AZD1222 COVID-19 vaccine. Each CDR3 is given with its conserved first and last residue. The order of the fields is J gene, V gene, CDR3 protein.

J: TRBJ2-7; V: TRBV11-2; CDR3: CASSLDRLTTYEQYF
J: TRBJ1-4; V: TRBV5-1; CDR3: CASSLAGANEKLFF
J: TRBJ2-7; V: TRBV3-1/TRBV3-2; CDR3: CASSQAGREYEQYF
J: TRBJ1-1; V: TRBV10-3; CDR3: CAISESSGQNTEAFF
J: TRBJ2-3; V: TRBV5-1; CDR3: CASSLAGVQYF
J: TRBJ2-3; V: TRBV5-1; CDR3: CASSTGGASTDTQYF
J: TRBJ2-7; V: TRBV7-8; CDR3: CASSFQAGTGDGEQYF
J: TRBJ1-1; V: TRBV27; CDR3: CASSLLGENTEAFF
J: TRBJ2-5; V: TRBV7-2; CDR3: CASSRGITSGALETQYF
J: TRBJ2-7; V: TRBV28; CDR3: CASSFSDSYEQYF
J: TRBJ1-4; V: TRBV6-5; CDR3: CASSLDGDEKLFF
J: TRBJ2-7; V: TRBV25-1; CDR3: CASSEYYSSYEQYF
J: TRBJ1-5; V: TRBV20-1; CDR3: CSASVAGGILGSNQPQHF
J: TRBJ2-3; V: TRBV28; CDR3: CASNPWASADTQYF
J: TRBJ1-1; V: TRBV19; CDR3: CASSIATNTEAFF
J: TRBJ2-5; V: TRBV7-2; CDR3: CASSLSTSGGQETQYF
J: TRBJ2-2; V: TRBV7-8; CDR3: CASSSGQGVTGELFF
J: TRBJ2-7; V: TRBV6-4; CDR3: CARPQATYEQYF
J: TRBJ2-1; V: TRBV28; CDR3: CASSLAGVPNEQFF
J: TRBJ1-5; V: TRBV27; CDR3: CASSPGRTGNQPQHF
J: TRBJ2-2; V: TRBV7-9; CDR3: CASSFPNFGRELFF
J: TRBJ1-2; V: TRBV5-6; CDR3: CASSGLKTGRDGYTF
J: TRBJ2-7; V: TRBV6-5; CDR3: CASRRLEGGQYF
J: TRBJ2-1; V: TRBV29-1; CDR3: CSAGKGQTYNEQFF
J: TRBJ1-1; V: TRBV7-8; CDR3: CASSYREGKNTEAFF
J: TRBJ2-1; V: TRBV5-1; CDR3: CASNNGGEQFF
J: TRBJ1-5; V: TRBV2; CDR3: CASSGSTGEPQHF
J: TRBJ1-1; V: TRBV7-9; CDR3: CASSLSTGIEAFF
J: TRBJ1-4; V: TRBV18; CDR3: CASSPGQNEKLFF
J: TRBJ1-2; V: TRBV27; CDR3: CASSSAGGGYGYTF
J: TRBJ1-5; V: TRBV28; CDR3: CASRRSNQPQHF
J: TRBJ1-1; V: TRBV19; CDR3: CASSIVGTGTEAFF
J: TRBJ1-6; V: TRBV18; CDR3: CASSPDAGGNSPLHF
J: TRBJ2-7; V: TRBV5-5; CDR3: CASSSGGYEQYF
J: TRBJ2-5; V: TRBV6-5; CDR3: CASSLAGAGETQYF
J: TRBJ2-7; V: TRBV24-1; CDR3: CATSDPGGTREQYF
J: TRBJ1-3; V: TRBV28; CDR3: CASSSTGYGNTIYF
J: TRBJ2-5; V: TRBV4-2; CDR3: CASSQADREETQYF
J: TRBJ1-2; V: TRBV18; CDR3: CASSYMASGGDGYTF
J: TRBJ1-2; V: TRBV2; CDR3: CASSEDGLIGGYTF
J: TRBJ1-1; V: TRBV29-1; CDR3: CSSSPETGVGTEAFF
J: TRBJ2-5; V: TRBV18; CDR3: CASSPSSPGAPQETQYF
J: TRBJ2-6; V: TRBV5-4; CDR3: CASSSIGSGANVLTF
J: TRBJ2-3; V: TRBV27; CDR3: CASSLQGTWEDTQYF
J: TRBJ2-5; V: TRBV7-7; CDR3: CASSPGTTRETQYF
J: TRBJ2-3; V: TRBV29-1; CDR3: CSVEGRGGGTDTQYF
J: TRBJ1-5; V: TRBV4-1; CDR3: CASSRAEVSNQPQHF
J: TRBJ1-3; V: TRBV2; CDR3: CASKGPGTIYF
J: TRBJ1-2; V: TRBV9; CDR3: CASKALANYGYTF
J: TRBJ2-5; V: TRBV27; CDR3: CASSLLGTGQETQYF
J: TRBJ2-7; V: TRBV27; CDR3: CASSSPGQGAYEQYF
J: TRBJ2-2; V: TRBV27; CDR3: CASSLSSGSNTGELFF
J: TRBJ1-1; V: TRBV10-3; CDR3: CAISHSGARTEAFF
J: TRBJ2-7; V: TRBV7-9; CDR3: CASSTGGEQYF
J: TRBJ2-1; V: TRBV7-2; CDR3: CASSLGQRYNEQFF
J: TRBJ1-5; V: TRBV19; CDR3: CASSPSNTGYQPQHF
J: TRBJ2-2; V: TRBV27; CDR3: CASSYLTSTGELFF
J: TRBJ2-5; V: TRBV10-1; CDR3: CASPPYRGYQETQYF
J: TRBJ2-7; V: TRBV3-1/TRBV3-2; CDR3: CASSPRTSARGYPYEQYF
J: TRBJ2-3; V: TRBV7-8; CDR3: CASSPWTSGRADTQYF